Listed below are T cell receptor beta chains from one sample, sequenced in a study of identical twins. TCRdb reprocessed the 5' RACE reads via MiXCR and lists one record per CDR3 protein. The sample contains about 450,000 distinct CDR3 sequences, around 18% of which appear only once. The sample was naive T cells sorted from blood. The source is a man aged 45-65 years in good health. Each CDR3 is given with its conserved first and last residue. The order of the fields is clone size, D gene, J gene, V gene, CDR3 DNA, CDR3 protein. A D gene is named only where the DNA matches it firmly. Clone size appears in some rows only: once, few, many, or a class for an expanded clone.

abundance: many
d_gene: .
j_gene: TRBJ1-1
v_gene: TRBV4-2
CDR3nt: TGTGCCAGCAGCCAAGATGACAGACGGAGCACTGAAGCTTTCTTT
CDR3aa: CASSQDDRRSTEAFF

abundance: many
d_gene: TRBD2
j_gene: TRBJ2-3
v_gene: TRBV9
CDR3nt: TGTGCCAGCAGCCGAATCACTAGCGGGCGTGCAGATACGCAGTATTTT
CDR3aa: CASSRITSGRADTQYF

abundance: .
d_gene: TRBD2
j_gene: TRBJ2-7
v_gene: TRBV4-2
CDR3nt: TGTGCCAGCAGCCAAGACCCCCTGGTAGCGGGAGCCGAGCAGTACTTC
CDR3aa: CASSQDPLVAGAEQYF

abundance: many
d_gene: .
j_gene: TRBJ1-6
v_gene: TRBV12-3/TRBV12-4
CDR3nt: TGTGCCAGCAGTTTGACGAATTCACCCCTCCACTTT
CDR3aa: CASSLTNSPLHF

abundance: .
d_gene: TRBD2
j_gene: TRBJ2-3
v_gene: TRBV7-2
CDR3nt: TGTGCCAGCAGCTTAGTCCGCGGGGGACTAGTCCCAGATACGCAGTATTTT
CDR3aa: CASSLVRGGLVPDTQYF

abundance: many
d_gene: .
j_gene: TRBJ2-1
v_gene: TRBV24-1
CDR3nt: TGTGCCACCAGTGGCAGGGGAGCCTACAATGAGCAGTTCTTC
CDR3aa: CATSGRGAYNEQFF

abundance: .
d_gene: .
j_gene: TRBJ2-1
v_gene: TRBV11-1
CDR3nt: TGTGCCAGCAGCTTTTCCTCAGGCCAGCAGTTCTTC
CDR3aa: CASSFSSGQQFF

abundance: .
d_gene: .
j_gene: TRBJ2-1
v_gene: TRBV11-1
CDR3nt: TGTGCCAGCAGCTTAGGCGCAGGGTTTGAGCAGTTCTTC
CDR3aa: CASSLGAGFEQFF

abundance: .
d_gene: .
j_gene: TRBJ2-3
v_gene: TRBV6-2/TRBV6-3
CDR3nt: TGTGCCAGCAGTTATGAGGCCGATAGCACAGATACGCAGTATTTT
CDR3aa: CASSYEADSTDTQYF

abundance: .
d_gene: TRBD1
j_gene: TRBJ1-1
v_gene: TRBV20-1
CDR3nt: TGCAGTGCTAGAAAGGGGGCAGGAAACACTGAAGCTTTCTTT
CDR3aa: CSARKGAGNTEAFF

abundance: few
d_gene: TRBD2
j_gene: TRBJ2-1
v_gene: TRBV20-1
CDR3nt: TGCAGTGCTGGCGTTGGGGGCGGGGGGGGTAATGAGCAGTTCTTC
CDR3aa: CSAGVGGGGGNEQFF

abundance: many
d_gene: .
j_gene: TRBJ2-5
v_gene: TRBV30
CDR3nt: TGTGCCTGGAACAGGGTCGGAGAGACCCAGTACTTC
CDR3aa: CAWNRVGETQYF

abundance: few
d_gene: TRBD1
j_gene: TRBJ1-2
v_gene: TRBV12-3/TRBV12-4
CDR3nt: TGTGCCAGCAGCTCAGTTCTCGGGACAGGGTACTATGGCTACACCTTC
CDR3aa: CASSSVLGTGYYGYTF

abundance: many
d_gene: .
j_gene: TRBJ2-7
v_gene: TRBV3-1
CDR3nt: TGTGCCAGCAGCCAACGTCCCCGGGACTCTTACGAGCAGTACTTC
CDR3aa: CASSQRPRDSYEQYF

abundance: many
d_gene: .
j_gene: TRBJ2-6
v_gene: TRBV29-1
CDR3nt: TGCAGCGTTGAGCATGGGGCCTCGCCAGTCCTGACTTTC
CDR3aa: CSVEHGASPVLTF

abundance: few
d_gene: .
j_gene: TRBJ1-1
v_gene: TRBV5-1
CDR3nt: TGCGCCAGCAGCTTGGCCGGGACGGACACTGAAGCTTTCTTT
CDR3aa: CASSLAGTDTEAFF

abundance: many
d_gene: .
j_gene: TRBJ2-7
v_gene: TRBV7-2
CDR3nt: TGTGCCAGCAGCTTGTCGATGGGTCGGGAGCGCGAGCAGTACTTC
CDR3aa: CASSLSMGREREQYF

abundance: few
d_gene: TRBD2
j_gene: TRBJ2-1
v_gene: TRBV4-3
CDR3nt: TGCGCCAGCAGGGTCCTAGCGGGAAGTATGGAGCAGTTCTTC
CDR3aa: CASRVLAGSMEQFF

abundance: many
d_gene: .
j_gene: TRBJ2-3
v_gene: TRBV20-1
CDR3nt: TGCAGTGCCGCGGGGTTTAACACAGATACGCAGTATTTT
CDR3aa: CSAAGFNTDTQYF

abundance: .
d_gene: .
j_gene: TRBJ2-5
v_gene: TRBV12-3/TRBV12-4
CDR3nt: TGTGCCAGCAGACCGAGGGGGGGCGTAGAGACCCAGTACTTC
CDR3aa: CASRPRGGVETQYF

abundance: few
d_gene: TRBD2
j_gene: TRBJ2-1
v_gene: TRBV4-1
CDR3nt: TGCGCCAGCAGCCAAGAGACTAGCGGAGCCTCCTACAATGAGCAGTTCTTC
CDR3aa: CASSQETSGASYNEQFF

abundance: .
d_gene: TRBD1
j_gene: TRBJ1-5
v_gene: TRBV20-1
CDR3nt: TGCAGTGCTCTTCGGAAGACAGGGGAACATCAGCCCCAGCATTTT
CDR3aa: CSALRKTGEHQPQHF

abundance: .
d_gene: .
j_gene: TRBJ1-2
v_gene: TRBV10-3
CDR3nt: TGTGCCATCAGGGACGAGAACTCCGGGGCCTATGGCTACACCTTC
CDR3aa: CAIRDENSGAYGYTF

abundance: few
d_gene: TRBD1
j_gene: TRBJ2-1
v_gene: TRBV28
CDR3nt: TGTGCCAGCAGGGGACAGGGCTCCTACAATGAGCAGTTCTTC
CDR3aa: CASRGQGSYNEQFF

abundance: many
d_gene: .
j_gene: TRBJ2-7
v_gene: TRBV27
CDR3nt: TGTGCCAGCAGTTCCCTCGGGATGGGGTTCTACGAGCAGTACTTC
CDR3aa: CASSSLGMGFYEQYF

abundance: .
d_gene: TRBD1
j_gene: TRBJ1-5
v_gene: TRBV24-1
CDR3nt: TGTGCCACCAGTGATGAGACCAGGGGGCAGCGCAATCAGCCCCAGCATTTT
CDR3aa: CATSDETRGQRNQPQHF